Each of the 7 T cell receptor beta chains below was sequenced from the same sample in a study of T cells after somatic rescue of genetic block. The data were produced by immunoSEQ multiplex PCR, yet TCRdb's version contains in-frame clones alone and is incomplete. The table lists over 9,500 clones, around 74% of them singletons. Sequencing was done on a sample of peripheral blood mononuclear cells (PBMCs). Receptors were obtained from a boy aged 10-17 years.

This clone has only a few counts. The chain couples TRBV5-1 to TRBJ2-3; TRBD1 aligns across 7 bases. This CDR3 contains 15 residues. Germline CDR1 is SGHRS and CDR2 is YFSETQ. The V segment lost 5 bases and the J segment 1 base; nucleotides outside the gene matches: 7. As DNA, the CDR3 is TGCGCCAGCAGGCCTCCCGGACAGGGCACAGATACGCAGTATTTT. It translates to CASRPPGQGTDTQYF.

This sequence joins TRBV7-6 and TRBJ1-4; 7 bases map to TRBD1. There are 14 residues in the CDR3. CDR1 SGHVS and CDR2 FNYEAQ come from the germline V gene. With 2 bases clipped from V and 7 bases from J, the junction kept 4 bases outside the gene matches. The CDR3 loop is CASSLQGVGEKLFF. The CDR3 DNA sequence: TGTGCCAGCAGCTTACAGGGGGTCGGTGAAAAACTGTTTTTT.

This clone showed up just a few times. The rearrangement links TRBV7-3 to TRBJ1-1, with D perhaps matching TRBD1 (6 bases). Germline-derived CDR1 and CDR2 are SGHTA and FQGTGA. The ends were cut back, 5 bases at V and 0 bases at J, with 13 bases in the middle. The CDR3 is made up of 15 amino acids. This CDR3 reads CASSPQTGLNTEAFF. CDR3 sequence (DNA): TGTGCCAGCAGCCCCCAGACAGGCTTGAACACTGAAGCTTTCTTT.

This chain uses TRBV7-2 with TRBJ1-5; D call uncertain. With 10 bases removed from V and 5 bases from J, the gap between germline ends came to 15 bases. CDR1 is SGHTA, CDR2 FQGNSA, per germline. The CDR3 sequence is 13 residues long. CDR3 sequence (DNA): TGTGCCACGTCGGTGGGTAGGGATCAGCCCCAGCATTTT. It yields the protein CATSVGRDQPQHF.

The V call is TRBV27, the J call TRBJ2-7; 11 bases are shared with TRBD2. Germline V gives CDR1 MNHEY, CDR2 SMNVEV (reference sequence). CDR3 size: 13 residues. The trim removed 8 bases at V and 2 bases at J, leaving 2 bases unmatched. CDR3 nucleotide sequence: TGTGCCAGCGGTAGCGGGAGGGCCTACGAGCAGTACTTC. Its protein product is CASGSGRAYEQYF.

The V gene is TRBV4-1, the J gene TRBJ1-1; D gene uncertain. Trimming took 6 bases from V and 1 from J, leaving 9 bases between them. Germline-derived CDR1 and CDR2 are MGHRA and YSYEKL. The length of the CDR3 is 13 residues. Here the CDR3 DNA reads TGCGCCAGCAGGGTCTTAGAGAACACTGAAGCTTTCTTT. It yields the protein CASRVLENTEAFF.

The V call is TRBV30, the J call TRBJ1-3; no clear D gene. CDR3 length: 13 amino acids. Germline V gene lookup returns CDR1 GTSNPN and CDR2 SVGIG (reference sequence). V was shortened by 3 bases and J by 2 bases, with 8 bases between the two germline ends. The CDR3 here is CAWRVTTGNTIYF. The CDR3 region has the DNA TGTGCCTGGAGGGTAACTACTGGAAACACCATATATTTT.